These 14 T cell receptor beta chains were sequenced from one sample in a study of human T cells and chemical hapten exposure. From the RACE reads, TCRdb called clonotypes with MiXCR, one entry per CDR3 protein. The sample lists approximately 68,000 distinct CDR3 sequences, 6.5% to 10% occurring once. Indicated time point: patch test 2, 6 weeks after DPC sensitization. Treatment given: therapeutic diphenylcyclopropenone sensitization with weekly scalp DPC. The sample consisted of whole blood, taken in connection with sensitization to the hapten diphenylcyclopropenone (DPC). All receptors come from a woman aged 45-59 years with alopecia areata. Some clones in this sample may be carry-over from other donors' samples.

This clonotype was seen just once. The rearrangement joins TRBV12-5 to TRBJ2-6; 10 bases map to TRBD1. The CDR3 consists of 21 residues. The germline V gene encodes CDR1 LGHNT and CDR2 FRNRAP. J gave up 0 bases and V 2 bases, and 13 bases lay outside the gene matches. The CDR3 sequence is CASGLSRDRGSLLSGANVLTF. The CDR3, as DNA: TGTGCTAGTGGTTTGAGCCGGGACAGGGGATCCCTCCTCTCTGGGGCCAACGTCCTGACTTTC.

For the CDR3, the DNA is TGTGCCAGCAGCTTAAAGGGACTACAAGAGACCCAGTACTTC. Its protein is CASSLKGLQETQYF. The chain couples TRBV13 to TRBJ2-5; 7 bases line up with TRBD2. This CDR3 contains 14 residues. The J segment lost 2 bases and the V segment lost 2 bases, leaving 2 bases of the junction unmatched. The V gene's germline CDR1 is PRHDT and CDR2 FYEKMQ (reference sequence).

This clonotype was found a few times. The chain employs TRBV29-1 and TRBJ2-7; possible D gene TRBD1, 5 bases. There are 12 residues in the CDR3. V lost 2 bases and J 5 bases, leaving 10 bases between the germline ends. The V gene's germline CDR1 is SQVTM and CDR2 ANQGSEA. CDR3 DNA sequence: TGCAGCGTTGAACAGGGCCAGAACGAGCAGTACTTC. Its translation is CSVEQGQNEQYF.

In its sample, this clonotype was seen many times. The chain joins TRBV20-1 to TRBJ2-3; 8 bases agree with TRBD2. Germline-derived CDR1 and CDR2 are DFQATT and SNEGSKA (reference sequence). V was clipped by 3 bases and J by 2 bases; unmatched bases: 4. This CDR3 comprises 14 residues. For the CDR3, the DNA is TGCAGTGCTAGGGGGGGACTAGTCACAGATACGCAGTATTTT. The encoded protein is CSARGGLVTDTQYF.

The chain uses TRBV29-1 and TRBJ1-4; D not resolved. The CDR3 covers 11 residues. In germline, CDR1 is SQVTM, CDR2 ANQGSEA. V lost 7 bases and J 5 bases, leaving 8 bases between the germline ends. The CDR3 region has the DNA TGCAGCGGGGTCAAAAATGAAAAACTGTTTTTT. This codes for CSGVKNEKLFF. Drawing the rest from reference TRBV29-1 and TRBJ1-4, the complete variable domain is SAVISQKPSRDICQRGTSLTIQCQVDSQVTMMFWYRQQPGQSLTLIATANQGSEATYESGFVIDKFPISRPNLTFSTLTVSNMSPEDSSIYLCSGVKNEKLFFGSGTQLSVL.

In its sample, this clonotype was seen a few times. CDR3 nucleotide sequence: TGTGCCACCAGTGATTTCAACGGTAACTCCTACAATGAGCAGTTCTTC. Protein sequence: CATSDFNGNSYNEQFF. The chain joins TRBV24-1 to TRBJ2-1, with no clear D. This CDR3 comprises 16 residues. V was clipped by 1 base and J by 0 bases, with 9 bases between them. Per germline, CDR1 KGHDR and CDR2 SFDVKD.

The chain is built from TRBV25-1 and TRBJ2-7; 8 bases map to TRBD1. The CDR3 sequence is 15 residues long. Germline V gene data show CDR1 as MGHDK and CDR2 as SYGVNS. V dropped 1 base and J dropped 7; count of bases not matched to a gene: 9. CDR3: CASSESGRGRKEQYF. The DNA for the CDR3 is TGTGCCAGCAGTGAATCAGGCAGGGGGCGTAAAGAGCAGTACTTC.

This clonotype was seen a handful of times. The V and J genes are TRBV7-2 and TRBJ2-1, with 14 bases that match TRBD2. V was clipped by 2 bases and J by 7 bases; unmatched bases: 10. Germline CDR1 is SGHTA and CDR2 is FQGNSA. The CDR3 runs to 18 residues. CDR3 sequence reads: CASSLLGLTSGRANEQFF. CDR3 sequence (DNA): TGTGCCAGCAGCTTATTGGGCCTGACTAGCGGGAGGGCTAATGAGCAGTTCTTC.

The V and J genes are TRBV9 and TRBJ1-4; D may be TRBD1 (6 bases). Germline V gene sequence: CDR1 SGDLS, CDR2 YYNGEE. The CDR3 is 15 residues long. With 0 bases removed from V and 6 bases from J, the gap between germline ends came to 12 bases. The CDR3 reads CASSVERDIDEKLFF. CDR3 DNA: TGTGCCAGCAGCGTAGAAAGGGACATCGATGAAAAACTGTTTTTT.

This sequence joins TRBV18 and TRBJ2-3, with 8 bases that match TRBD2. The germline gives CDR1 KGHSH, CDR2 LQKENI. V shed 3 bases, J shed 0 bases, and the junction held 5 bases outside the gene matches. The CDR3 runs 16 residues. The CDR3 DNA reads TGTGCCAGCTCACCGCGTAGCGGGGTTAGCACAGATACGCAGTATTTT. Translating gives CASSPRSGVSTDTQYF. The full variable domain, its missing parts supplied by reference TRBV18 and TRBJ2-3, is NAGVMQNPRHLVRRRGQEARLRCSPMKGHSHVYWYRQLPEEGLKFMVYLQKENIIDESGMPKERFSAEFPKEGPSILRIQQVVRGDSAAYFCASSPRSGVSTDTQYFGPGTRLTVL.

This clonotype was recorded a few times. The chain combines TRBV28 with TRBJ1-2, with a weak D call TRBD1 (6 bases). Per the germline V gene, CDR1 is MDHEN and CDR2 is SYDVKM. The V end lost 5 bases, the J end lost 7 bases, and 11 bases lay between the germline ends. The CDR3 consists of 12 residues. This CDR3 is CASSGGGFGYTF. For the CDR3, the DNA is TGTGCCAGCAGTGGGGGGGGCTTTGGCTACACCTTC.

This clonotype was picked up many times. The rearrangement joins TRBV5-1 to TRBJ1-2; 7 bases match TRBD1. The V gene's germline CDR1 is SGHRS and CDR2 YFSETQ. The CDR3 is 14 residues long. The J segment lost 2 bases and the V segment lost 4 bases, leaving 5 bases of the junction unmatched. The CDR3 is CASSHDRANYGYTF. The CDR3 DNA reads as TGCGCCAGCAGCCACGACAGGGCCAACTATGGCTACACCTTC.

J is TRBJ2-7 and V is TRBV28; D unclear. CDR1 MDHEN and CDR2 SYDVKM come from the germline V gene. CDR3 size: 11 residues. Trimming removed 3 bases from V and 4 bases from J, with 4 bases in between. For the CDR3, the DNA is TGTGCCAGCAGTTTCCGATACGAGCAGTACTTC. It yields the protein CASSFRYEQYF.

This clonotype occurred a few times. This sequence joins TRBV7-2 and TRBJ2-5; D remains ambiguous. V lost 1 base and J 4 bases, leaving 10 bases between the germline ends. CDR3 length: 14 residues. The germline CDR1 and CDR2 sequences are SGHTA and FQGNSA. The CDR3 bases are TGTGCCAGCAGCTTAGGTCCGTCGGGAGAGACCCAGTACTTC. Translation gives CASSLGPSGETQYF.